One and the same sample provided the 18 T cell receptor beta chains below, sequenced in a study of blood T cell repertoires in COVID-19. This table comes from immunoSEQ multiplex PCR, and its TCRdb copy is limited to in-frame clones, with some not included. The sample lists approximately 68,000 clones, about 81% occurring once. Sample: peripheral blood. These receptors were obtained from a human donor in a cohort sampled during active COVID-19.

The chain is built from TRBV27 and TRBJ2-6, with TRBD1 identical over 7 bases. Trimming at V came to 2 bases and at J to 2 bases, leaving 0 bases not matched to a gene. The CDR3 consists of 15 residues. Germline values: CDR1 MNHEY, CDR2 SMNVEV (reference sequence). The CDR3 bases are TGTGCCAGCAGTTTAGGACAGGCTGGGGCCAACGTCCTGACTTTC. This codes for CASSLGQAGANVLTF.

V is TRBV4-3 and J is TRBJ1-1; possible D gene TRBD1, 6 bases. V dropped 2 bases and J dropped 5 bases, with 18 bases sitting between them. CDR1 and CDR2 (germline): LGHNA, YSLEER. CDR3 length: 16 amino acids. Here the CDR3 reads CASSQRYGGGPTEAFF. CDR3 DNA sequence: TGCGCCAGCAGCCAACGTTATGGTGGGGGCCCTACTGAAGCTTTCTTT.

J is TRBJ1-1 and V is TRBV5-6, with 8 bases identical to TRBD1. Per the germline V gene, CDR1 is SGHDT and CDR2 is YYEEEE. After removal of 4 bases from V and 1 base from J, the junction contained 3 bases not matched to a gene. CDR3 length: 14 amino acids. The CDR3 protein is CASSHGTGNTEAFF. CDR3 in DNA: TGTGCCAGCAGCCACGGGACAGGGAACACTGAAGCTTTCTTT.

The chain recombines TRBV3-1 (or the pseudogene TRBV3-2) with TRBJ2-3; a weak D match, TRBD2 (7 bases). The V end was cut by 0 bases, the J end by 5 bases, with 15 bases between. This CDR3 contains 16 residues. The germline V gene encodes CDR1 LGHDT and CDR2 YNNKEL (reference sequence). CDR3 sequence: CASSQDPGGRGDTQYF. Written as DNA, the CDR3 is TGTGCCAGCAGCCAAGATCCCGGGGGGCGGGGAGATACGCAGTATTTT.

CDR3 amino acids: CASRRGGVVPGGPRSSYEQYF. As DNA, the CDR3 is TGTGCCAGCAGACGAGGGGGGGTAGTGCCTGGCGGTCCCAGGAGCTCCTACGAGCAGTACTTC. The genes are TRBV6-6 and TRBJ2-7; D perhaps matches TRBD2 (7 bases). Per germline, CDR1 MNHNY and CDR2 SVGAGI (reference sequence). This CDR3 is 21 amino acids long. With 6 bases removed from V and 0 bases from J, the gap between germline ends came to 33 bases.

V and J are TRBV15 and TRBJ2-3, with D perhaps matching TRBD2 (5 bases). The CDR3 has 14 amino acids. V was cut by 2 bases and J by 2 bases, with 8 bases left in between. Per germline, CDR1 LNHNV and CDR2 YYDKDF (reference sequence). The CDR3 DNA reads TGTGCCACCAGCAGATTAGCGACCACAGATACGCAGTATTTT. Translation: CATSRLATTDTQYF.

V gene TRBV19 combines with J gene TRBJ1-3; D is ambiguous. The V gene lost 6 bases and the J gene lost 0 bases, with 9 bases spanning the gap. The germline V gene has CDR1 LNHDA and CDR2 SQIVND (reference sequence). The CDR3 has 14 amino acids. CDR3: CASSTDNSGNTIYF. For the CDR3, the DNA is TGTGCCAGTAGCACAGATAACTCTGGAAACACCATATATTTT.

The chain combines TRBV5-6 with TRBJ2-7; possibly TRBD2 for D (5 bases). Looked up from germline, CDR1 is SGHDT and CDR2 is YYEEEE. This CDR3 region has 13 residues. The V gene lost 4 bases and the J gene lost 7 bases, with 15 bases spanning the gap. CDR3: CASSLGRGVEQYF. CDR3 sequence (DNA): TGTGCCAGCAGCCTGGGCCGGGGTGTGGAGCAGTACTTC. Drawing the rest from reference TRBV5-6 and TRBJ2-7, the complete variable domain is DAGVTQSPTHLIKTRGQQVTLRCSPKSGHDTVSWYQQALGQGPQFIFQYYEEEERQRGNFPDRFSGHQFPNYSSELNVNALLLGDSALYLCASSLGRGVEQYFGPGTRLTVT.

Of note for this clone: Other DNA sequences of this sample code for an identical CDR3. This chain uses TRBV19 with TRBJ2-2; the D is unclear. Germline-derived CDR1 and CDR2 are LNHDA and SQIVND (reference sequence). This CDR3 region has 13 residues. Deletions cut 0 bases from V and 6 bases from J, with 5 bases between. Here the CDR3 DNA reads TGTGCCAGTAGTATAGAAGGAGCCGGGGAGCTGTTTTTT. It codes for CASSIEGAGELFF.

V is TRBV29-1 and J is TRBJ2-1; 9 bases fit TRBD2. Germline trimming cut 0 bases from V and 8 bases from J; bases unmatched to any gene: 14. CDR3 length: 17 amino acids. CDR1 is SQVTM and CDR2 is ANQGSEA in the germline V gene. The CDR3 loop is CSVEDYSFGGRADEQFF. The CDR3 nucleotides are TGCAGCGTTGAAGATTACAGTTTCGGCGGGAGGGCCGATGAGCAGTTCTTC.

This clone was seen a single time. The chain combines TRBV18 with TRBJ2-7, with D unclear. The CDR3 runs 13 residues. Per germline, CDR1 KGHSH and CDR2 LQKENI. V lost 2 bases and J lost 0, with 5 bases in between. Here the CDR3 DNA reads TGTGCCAGCTCACCATCGGGCTCCTACGAGCAGTACTTC. It yields the protein CASSPSGSYEQYF. The complete variable domain, with remaining parts taken from reference TRBV18 and TRBJ2-7, reads NAGVMQNPRHLVRRRGQEARLRCSPMKGHSHVYWYRQLPEEGLKFMVYLQKENIIDESGMPKERFSAEFPKEGPSILRIQQVVRGDSAAYFCASSPSGSYEQYFGPGTRLTVT.

This clone was observed a single time. The V gene is TRBV28, the J gene TRBJ1-1; no definite D call. The CDR3 runs to 13 residues. V lost 8 bases and J 2 bases, leaving 12 bases between the germline ends. Germline CDR1 is MDHEN and CDR2 is SYDVKM. CDR3 DNA: TGTGCCAGCTCCGACGGAGCTAACACTGAAGCTTTCTTT. This encodes CASSDGANTEAFF.

This chain uses TRBV24-1 with TRBJ1-5; the D is unclear. The CDR3 is made up of 15 amino acids. V gave up 5 bases and J gave up 3 bases, with 13 bases separating them. The germline CDR1 and CDR2 sequences are KGHDR and SFDVKD. The CDR3 nucleotides read TGTGCCACCAGTGTAGGGAGCAGCCCCAATCAGCCCCAGCATTTT. Translated, it gives CATSVGSSPNQPQHF.

The rearrangement links TRBV19 to TRBJ2-1; TRBD2 aligns across 10 bases. J lost 7 bases, V lost 5 bases, and 5 bases had no gene match. The length of the CDR3 is 14 residues. Germline-derived CDR1 and CDR2 are LNHDA and SQIVND (reference sequence). Here the CDR3 reads CASSPLAGANEQFF. CDR3 in DNA: TGTGCCAGTAGTCCCCTAGCGGGAGCTAATGAGCAGTTCTTC. Filled out from reference TRBV19 and TRBJ2-1, the complete variable domain reads DGGITQSPKYLFRKEGQNVTLSCEQNLNHDAMYWYRQDPGQGLRLIYYSQIVNDFQKGDIAEGYSVSREKKESFPLTVTSAQKNPTAFYLCASSPLAGANEQFFGPGTRLTVL.

This clone came up a few times. The rearrangement joins TRBV2 to TRBJ2-3; 10 nucleotides match TRBD1. The CDR3 totals 14 residues. The trim removed 6 bases at V and 7 bases at J, leaving 7 bases unmatched. Germline V gene data show CDR1 as SNHLY and CDR2 as FYNNEI. The chain's CDR3 is CASSRDRGLNTQYF. DNA for the CDR3: TGTGCCAGCAGCCGGGACAGGGGTTTGAATACGCAGTATTTT.

The chain combines TRBV7-8 with TRBJ1-3, with D possibly matching TRBD1 (6 bases). Germline-derived CDR1 and CDR2 are SGHVS and FQNEAQ. Trimming stripped 2 bases from V and 2 bases from J, with 13 bases between. CDR3 length equals 16 residues. The DNA for the CDR3 is TGTGCCAGCAGCTTATCACTGGGGGCTGCTGGAAACACCATATATTTT. Protein product: CASSLSLGAAGNTIYF.

V usage is TRBV6-5 and J usage is TRBJ2-7, with 12 bases aligning to TRBD1. V shed 6 bases, J shed 5 bases, and the junction held 5 bases outside the gene matches. The CDR3 length is 14 residues. Germline V lookup: CDR1 MNHEY, CDR2 SVGAGI. CDR3 region: CASRGDRGLDEQYF. The CDR3 coding sequence is TGTGCCAGCAGGGGGGACAGGGGGCTGGACGAGCAGTACTTC.

The chain links TRBV29-1 to TRBJ1-1, with 8 bases lining up with TRBD1. In germline, CDR1 is SQVTM, CDR2 ANQGSEA. CDR3 size: 12 residues. V was clipped by 7 bases and J by 1 base; unmatched bases: 2. The chain's CDR3 is CSAQGANTEAFF. CDR3 DNA: TGCAGCGCCCAGGGGGCGAACACTGAAGCTTTCTTT. The variable domain in full, with the rest retrieved from reference TRBV29-1 and TRBJ1-1, is SAVISQKPSRDICQRGTSLTIQCQVDSQVTMMFWYRQQPGQSLTLIATANQGSEATYESGFVIDKFPISRPNLTFSTLTVSNMSPEDSSIYLCSAQGANTEAFFGQGTRLTVV.